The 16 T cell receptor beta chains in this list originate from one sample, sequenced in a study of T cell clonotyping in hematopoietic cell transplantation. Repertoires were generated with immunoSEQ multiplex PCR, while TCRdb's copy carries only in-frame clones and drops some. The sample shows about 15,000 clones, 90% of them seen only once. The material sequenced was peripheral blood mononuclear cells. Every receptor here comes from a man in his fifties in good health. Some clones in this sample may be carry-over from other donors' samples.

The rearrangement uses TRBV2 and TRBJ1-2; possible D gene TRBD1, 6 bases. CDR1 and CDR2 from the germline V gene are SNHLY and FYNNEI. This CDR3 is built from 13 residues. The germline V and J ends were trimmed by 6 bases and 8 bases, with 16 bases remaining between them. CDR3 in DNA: TGTGCCAGCAGCGCCGACAGGCCGGGGGGCTACACCTTC. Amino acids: CASSADRPGGYTF.

CDR3 sequence reads: CASSPSGSYEQYF. The CDR3 DNA reads as TGTGCCAGCAGCCCTAGCGGTTCCTACGAGCAGTACTTC. The gene calls are TRBV14 and TRBJ2-7, with TRBD2 identical over 7 bases. The CDR3 covers 13 residues. CDR1 and CDR2 (germline): SGHDN, FVKESK. Trimming cost V 4 bases and J 1 base; bases outside gene matches: 1. The full variable domain, rest sourced from reference TRBV14 and TRBJ2-7, is EAGVTQFPSHSVIEKGQTVTLRCDPISGHDNLYWYRRVMGKEIKFLLHFVKESKQDESGMPNNRFLAERTGGTYSTLKVQPAELEDSGVYFCASSPSGSYEQYFGPGTRLTVT.

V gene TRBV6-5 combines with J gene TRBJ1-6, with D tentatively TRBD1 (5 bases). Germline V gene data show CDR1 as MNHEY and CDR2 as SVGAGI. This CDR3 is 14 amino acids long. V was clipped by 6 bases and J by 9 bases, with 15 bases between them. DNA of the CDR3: TGTGCCAGCAGCTGGGACGGGTTTTCTTCACCCCTCCACTTT. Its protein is CASSWDGFSSPLHF.

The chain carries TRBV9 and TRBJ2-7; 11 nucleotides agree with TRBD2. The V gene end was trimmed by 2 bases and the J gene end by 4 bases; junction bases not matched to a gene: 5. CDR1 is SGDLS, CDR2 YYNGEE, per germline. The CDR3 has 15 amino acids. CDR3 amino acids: CASSVGLAGGYEQYF. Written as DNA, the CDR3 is TGTGCCAGCAGCGTCGGTCTAGCGGGGGGATACGAGCAGTACTTC. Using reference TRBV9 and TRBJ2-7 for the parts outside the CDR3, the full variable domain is DSGVTQTPKHLITATGQRVTLRCSPRSGDLSVYWYQQSLDQGLQFLIQYYNGEERAKGNILERFSAQQFPDLHSELNLSSLELGDSALYFCASSVGLAGGYEQYFGPGTRLTVT.

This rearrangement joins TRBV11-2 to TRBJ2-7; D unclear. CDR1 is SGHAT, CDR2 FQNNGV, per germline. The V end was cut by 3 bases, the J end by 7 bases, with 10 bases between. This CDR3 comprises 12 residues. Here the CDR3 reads CASSFGQDEQYF. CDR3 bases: TGTGCCAGCAGCTTTGGGCAGGATGAGCAGTACTTC.

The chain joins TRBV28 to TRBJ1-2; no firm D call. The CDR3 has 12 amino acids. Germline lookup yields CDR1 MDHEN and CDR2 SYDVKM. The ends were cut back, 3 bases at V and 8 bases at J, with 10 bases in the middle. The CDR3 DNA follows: TGTGCCAGCAGTTTGAGAGGTTGGGGCTACACCTTC. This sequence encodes CASSLRGWGYTF.

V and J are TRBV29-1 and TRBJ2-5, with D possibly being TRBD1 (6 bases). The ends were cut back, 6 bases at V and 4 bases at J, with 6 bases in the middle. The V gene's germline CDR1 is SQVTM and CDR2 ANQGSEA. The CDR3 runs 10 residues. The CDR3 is CSVGGETQYF. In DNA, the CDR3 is TGCAGCGTAGGGGGAGAGACCCAGTACTTC.

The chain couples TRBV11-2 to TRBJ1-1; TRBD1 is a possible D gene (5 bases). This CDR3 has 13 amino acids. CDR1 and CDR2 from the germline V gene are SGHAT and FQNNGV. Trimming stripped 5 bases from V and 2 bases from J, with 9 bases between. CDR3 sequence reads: CASSGGINTEAFF. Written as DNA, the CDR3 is TGTGCCAGCAGCGGGGGGATCAACACTGAAGCTTTCTTT. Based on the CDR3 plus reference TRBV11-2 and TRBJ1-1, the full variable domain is EAGVAQSPRYKIIEKRQSVAFWCNPISGHATLYWYQQILGQGPKLLIQFQNNGVVDDSQLPKDRFSAERLKGVDSTLKIQPAKLEDSAVYLCASSGGINTEAFFGQGTRLTVV.

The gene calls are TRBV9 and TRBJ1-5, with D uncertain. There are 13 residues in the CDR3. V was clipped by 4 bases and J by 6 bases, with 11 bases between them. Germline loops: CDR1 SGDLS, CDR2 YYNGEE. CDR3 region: CASSRGTIQPQHF. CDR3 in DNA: TGTGCCAGCAGCCGAGGTACCATTCAGCCCCAGCATTTT.

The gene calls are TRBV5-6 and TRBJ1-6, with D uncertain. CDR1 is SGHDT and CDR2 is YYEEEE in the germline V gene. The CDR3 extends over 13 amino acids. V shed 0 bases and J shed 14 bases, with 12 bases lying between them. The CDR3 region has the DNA TGTGCCAGCAGCTTGGGAGCACTAAGGTCCCTCCACTTT. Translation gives CASSLGALRSLHF.

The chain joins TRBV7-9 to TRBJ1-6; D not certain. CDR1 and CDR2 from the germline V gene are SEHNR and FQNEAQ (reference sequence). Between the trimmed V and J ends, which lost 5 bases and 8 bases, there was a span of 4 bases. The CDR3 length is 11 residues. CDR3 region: CASSRDSPLHF. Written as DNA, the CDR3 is TGTGCCAGCAGCAGGGATTCACCCCTCCACTTT.

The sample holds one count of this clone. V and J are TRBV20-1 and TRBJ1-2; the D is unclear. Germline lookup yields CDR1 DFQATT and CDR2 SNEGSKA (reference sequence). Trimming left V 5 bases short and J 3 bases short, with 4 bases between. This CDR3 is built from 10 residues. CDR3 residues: CSAGDYGYTF. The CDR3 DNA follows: TGCAGTGCTGGGGACTATGGCTACACCTTC.

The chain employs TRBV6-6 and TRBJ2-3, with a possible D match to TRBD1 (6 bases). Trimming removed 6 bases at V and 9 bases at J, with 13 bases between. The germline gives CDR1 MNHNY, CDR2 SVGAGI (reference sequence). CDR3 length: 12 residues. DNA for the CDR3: TGTGCCAGCAGCATAGAGGGGGTAACGCAGTATTTT. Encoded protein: CASSIEGVTQYF.

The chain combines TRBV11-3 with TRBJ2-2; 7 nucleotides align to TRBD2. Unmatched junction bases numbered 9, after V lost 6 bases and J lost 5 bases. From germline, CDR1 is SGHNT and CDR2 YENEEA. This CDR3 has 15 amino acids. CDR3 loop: CASRPGTTKTGELFF. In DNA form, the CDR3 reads TGTGCCAGCAGGCCCGGGACTACCAAAACCGGGGAGCTGTTTTTT.

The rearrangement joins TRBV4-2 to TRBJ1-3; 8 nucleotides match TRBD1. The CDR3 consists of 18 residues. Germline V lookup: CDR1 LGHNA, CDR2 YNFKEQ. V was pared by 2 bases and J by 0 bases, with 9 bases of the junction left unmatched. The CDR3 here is CASSQIQGALLSGNTIYF. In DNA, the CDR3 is TGTGCCAGCAGCCAAATCCAGGGGGCCCTACTCTCTGGAAACACCATATATTTT.

The CDR3 loop reads CSGRLAGGQGEQFF. The CDR3 nucleotides read TGCAGCGGCCGACTAGCGGGGGGGCAGGGTGAGCAGTTCTTC. This chain joins TRBV29-1 and TRBJ2-1, with 14 positions matching TRBD2. From germline, CDR1 is SQVTM and CDR2 ANQGSEA. The CDR3 runs to 14 residues. Trimming removed 7 bases from V and 9 bases from J; junction bases left unmatched: 8.